This TCR beta chain was recovered during a study of tumor-infiltrating lymphocytes in primary liver carcinoma. In the study overall: Tumor lesions were T1-T3 N0M0 and spanned roughly 4 to 10 cm.

A constant-region primer served to make TCR beta cDNA from about 500 ng total RNA. Three nested multiplex PCR rounds, a slightly modified ARM-PCR method, built the TCR beta libraries. Researchers ran the first two PCR rounds for roughly 10 cycles each with TRBV1-TRBV30 forward primers and a C-beta reverse primer. TCRdb independently ran MiXCR on the multiplex PCR reads; one entry per CDR3 protein. The data hold 100,000 or so distinct CDR3 sequences, with around 80% observed a single time. This CDR3 region has 14 residues. CDR1 and CDR2 (germline): SGHRS, YFSETQ. Joint extraction of RNA and DNA used roughly 18-34 mg of bulk tissue that was unsorted. Study-wide results and limits: It was observed that only about 7-25% of the top clones appeared in every one of the five tumor regions. Lesser overlap characterized tumor-adjacent and tumor-blood pairs relative to tumor region pairs.

In the case of this clonotype: Its matching antigen is unknown. The junction departs from germline at one end; a sequencing error may be responsible.

The sequence was obtained from a middle-aged man with primary liver carcinoma and hepatitis B virus infection. The rearrangement links TRBV5-1 to TRBJ2-2; D is unresolved. Sequences were obtained from liver tumor tissue from sampling region 3. Subset denoted: tumor region T3, left-lateral pole. The CDR3 spells CASSLEPDTGELFF. The CDR3 DNA reads as TGTGCCAGCAGCTTGGAACCCGACACCGGGGAGCTGTTTTTT.